Detailed here is one T cell receptor beta chain. Antigen unknown. Extracted RNA was reverse transcribed into cDNA, the sequencing template. TCRdb's copy holds only in-frame clones and misses some; the assay was immunoSEQ multiplex PCR. The table lists 200,000 to 250,000 clones, 50% to 60% of them singletons, with 0.4% to 0.55% in the top ten. The sample comes from a study of CD8+ T cells in alopecia areata. Study-wide context: Those treated were given oral tofacitinib at 5 to 10 mg twice daily. General study results and limits: It was lesional scalp, especially alopecia totalis/universalis, that showed higher clonality than normal scalp.

Peripheral blood and lesional scalp punch biopsies were taken from alopecia areata patients. There are 15 residues in the CDR3. In germline, CDR1 is MNHEY, CDR2 SMNVEV (reference sequence). V was clipped by 7 bases and J by 0 bases, with 10 bases between them. The specimen comprised CD4+ T cells sorted from blood, sampled at week 0. The clonotype originates from a human donor with alopecia areata. The rearrangement joins TRBV27 to TRBJ2-6; D is undetermined. CDR3 DNA sequence: TGTGCCAGCAAACCTGTGGGCTCTGGGGCCAACGTCCTGACTTTC. This gives the protein CASKPVGSGANVLTF.